The clone carrying this TCR beta chain came up many times. The sample belongs to a study of regulatory T cells in long-lasting Graves disease. Germline-derived CDR1 and CDR2 are SGHVS and FNYEAQ. Trimming shortened V by 2 bases and J by 0 bases, and 8 bases separated the two germline ends. The CDR3 is 14 residues long. Time point: newly diagnosed GD, antithyroid drugs for less than 3 months. RNA from PBMCs was the source of the TCR library. Arm-PCR of CDR3 regions with iRepertoire HTBI primers generated TCR beta libraries. TCRdb reprocessed the multiplex PCR reads via MiXCR and lists one record per CDR3 protein. Altogether hundreds of thousands of distinct CDR3 sequences are present, 13% being singletons, with the ten largest covering roughly 10%. This sample was shared with a second study, whose subject was T cells in Graves' hyperthyroidism and ophthalmopathy. That source reports: The HTBI primer set served for first-round RT-PCR of the TCR CDR3.

V usage is TRBV7-6 and J usage is TRBJ2-7; D gene unclear. The sequence derives from a young man with Graves disease. The material was peripheral blood mononuclear cells (PBMCs), obtained at new diagnosis, from a patient treated with antithyroid drugs. The CDR3 here is CASSLPGPSYEQYF. The CDR3 region has the DNA TGTGCCAGCAGCTTACCGGGTCCCTCCTACGAGCAGTACTTC.